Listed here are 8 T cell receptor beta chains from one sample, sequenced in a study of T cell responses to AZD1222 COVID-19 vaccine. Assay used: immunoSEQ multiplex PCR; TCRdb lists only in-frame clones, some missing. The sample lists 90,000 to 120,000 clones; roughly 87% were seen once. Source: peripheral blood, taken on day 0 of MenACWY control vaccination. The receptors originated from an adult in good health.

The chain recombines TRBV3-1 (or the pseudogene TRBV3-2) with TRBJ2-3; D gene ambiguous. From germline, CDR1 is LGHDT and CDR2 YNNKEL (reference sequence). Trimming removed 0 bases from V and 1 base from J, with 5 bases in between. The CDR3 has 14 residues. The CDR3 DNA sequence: TGTGCCAGCAGCCAAGAGCTAGGCACAGATACGCAGTATTTT. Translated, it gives CASSQELGTDTQYF.

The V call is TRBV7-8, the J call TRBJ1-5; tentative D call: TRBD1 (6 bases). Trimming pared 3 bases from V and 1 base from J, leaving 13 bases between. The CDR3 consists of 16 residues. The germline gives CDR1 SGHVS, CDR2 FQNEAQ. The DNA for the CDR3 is TGTGCCAGCAGCTTTCTTGGGGGCAGGAGCAATCAGCCCCAGCATTTT. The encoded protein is CASSFLGGRSNQPQHF.

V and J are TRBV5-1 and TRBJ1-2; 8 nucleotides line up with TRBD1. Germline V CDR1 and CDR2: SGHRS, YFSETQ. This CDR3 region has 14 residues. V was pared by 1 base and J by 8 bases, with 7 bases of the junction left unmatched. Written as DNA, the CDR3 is TGCGCCAGCAGCTTGACCGACAGGGGCTTCGGCTACACCTTC. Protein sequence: CASSLTDRGFGYTF.

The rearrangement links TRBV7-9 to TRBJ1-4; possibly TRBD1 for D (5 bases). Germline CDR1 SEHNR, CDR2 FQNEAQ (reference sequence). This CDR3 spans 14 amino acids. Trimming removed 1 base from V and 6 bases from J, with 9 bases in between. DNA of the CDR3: TGTGCCAGCAGCTTAGTACGAGGGGATGAAAAACTGTTTTTT. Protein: CASSLVRGDEKLFF. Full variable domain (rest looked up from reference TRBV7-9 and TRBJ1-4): DTGVSQNPRHKITKRGQNVTFRCDPISEHNRLYWYRQTLGQGPEFLTYFQNEAQLEKSRLLSDRFSAERPKGSFSTLEIQRTEQGDSAMYLCASSLVRGDEKLFFGSGTQLSVL.

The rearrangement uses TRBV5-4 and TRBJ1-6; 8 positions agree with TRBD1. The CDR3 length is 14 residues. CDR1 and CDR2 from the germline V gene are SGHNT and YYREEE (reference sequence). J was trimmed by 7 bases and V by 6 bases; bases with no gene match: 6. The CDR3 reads CASTRTGMNSPLHF. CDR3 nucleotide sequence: TGTGCCAGCACCCGGACAGGGATGAATTCACCCCTCCACTTT.

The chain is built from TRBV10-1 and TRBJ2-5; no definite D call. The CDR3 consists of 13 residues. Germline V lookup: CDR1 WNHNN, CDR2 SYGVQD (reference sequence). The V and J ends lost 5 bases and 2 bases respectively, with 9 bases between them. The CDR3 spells CASSPNIQETQYF. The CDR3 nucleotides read TGCGCCAGCAGTCCTAACATACAAGAGACCCAGTACTTC.

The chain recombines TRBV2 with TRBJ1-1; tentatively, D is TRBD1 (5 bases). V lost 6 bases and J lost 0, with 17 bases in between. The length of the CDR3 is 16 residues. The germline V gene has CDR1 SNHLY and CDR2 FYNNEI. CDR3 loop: CASRFQGLGVNTEAFF. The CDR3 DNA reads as TGTGCCAGCAGGTTCCAGGGTTTGGGCGTGAACACTGAAGCTTTCTTT.

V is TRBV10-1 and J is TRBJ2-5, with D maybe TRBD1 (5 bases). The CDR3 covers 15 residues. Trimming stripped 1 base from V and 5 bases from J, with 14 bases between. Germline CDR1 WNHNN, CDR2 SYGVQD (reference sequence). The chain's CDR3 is CASSEYGQGRETQYF. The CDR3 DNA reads TGCGCCAGCAGTGAGTACGGGCAGGGTCGTGAGACCCAGTACTTC.